One sample yielded the 13 T cell receptor beta chains listed below, sequenced in a study of monozygotic twins with inflammatory bowel disease. TCRdb re-called the 5' RACE reads; one entry per CDR3 protein, DNA not given. The ten most abundant clones cover approximately 7.7% of a sample with some 190,000 distinct CDR3 sequences. Sequencing used blood. These receptors were obtained from a human donor with ulcerative colitis or Crohn's disease, or a healthy co-twin of an affected twin (not recorded which).

The J gene is TRBJ2-7, the V gene TRBV20-1; TCRdb picks TRBD1, but there is no DNA to check that call. CDR3 length: 15 residues. CDR1 and CDR2 from the germline V gene are DFQATT and SNEGSKA (reference sequence). This CDR3 is CSAPRGGNSPYEQYF.

The gene calls are TRBV11-3 and TRBJ2-1; TCRdb proposes TRBD1, but this gene call is untestable without DNA. The CDR3 covers 15 residues. Germline V CDR1 and CDR2: SGHNT, YENEEA. CDR3 sequence reads: CASRHRDIGENEQFF.

The V call is TRBV9, the J call TRBJ2-1; TCRdb selects TRBD2, and the lack of DNA leaves this call unchecked. Germline V gene sequence: CDR1 SGDLS, CDR2 YYNGEE. This CDR3 has 15 amino acids. CDR3 residues: CASSAMAGTANEQFF.

The chain links TRBV6-1 to TRBJ1-1; TCRdb gives TRBD1 as the D gene, but with no DNA this cannot be confirmed. Per germline, CDR1 MNHNS and CDR2 SASEGT. This CDR3 is built from 16 residues. The CDR3 loop reads CASQRDRGLFRTEAFF.

This chain links TRBV10-3 with TRBJ1-1; absent DNA, TCRdb's TRBD1 call cannot be checked. The CDR3 consists of 15 residues. In germline, CDR1 is ENHRY, CDR2 SYGVKD. CDR3 loop: CAISKDRGGNTEAFF.

The chain carries TRBV27 and TRBJ1-1. The CDR3 is 13 residues long. Per the germline V gene, CDR1 is MNHEY and CDR2 is SMNVEV (reference sequence). The CDR3 sequence is CASLGAARTEAFF.

This sequence joins TRBV6-8 and TRBJ2-1; the D call from TCRdb, TRBD2, cannot be confirmed without DNA. Germline assignment: CDR1 MNHGY and CDR2 SAAAGT. The CDR3 runs to 15 residues. CDR3 in amino acids: CASSGAGEEANEQFF.

V and J are TRBV5-1 and TRBJ1-1. The CDR3 extends over 13 amino acids. Per germline, CDR1 SGHRS and CDR2 YFSETQ. The CDR3 is CASSLGTNTEAFF.

The chain carries TRBV10-3 and TRBJ2-7. The CDR3 loop spans 13 amino acids. Germline lookup yields CDR1 ENHRY and CDR2 SYGVKD. This CDR3 is CAISEGSTYEQYF.

The genes are TRBV7-9 and TRBJ2-1; TCRdb proposes TRBD2, but this gene call is untestable without DNA. This CDR3 is 15 amino acids long. In germline, CDR1 is SEHNR, CDR2 FQNEAQ (reference sequence). The CDR3 protein is CASSLSSGSGNEQFF.

V gene TRBV5-1 combines with J gene TRBJ1-1. This CDR3 contains 14 residues. Germline-derived CDR1 and CDR2 are SGHRS and YFSETQ. The CDR3 spells CASSNRDLNTEAFF.

This rearrangement joins TRBV6-6 to TRBJ1-1. This CDR3 spans 11 amino acids. Per germline, CDR1 MNHNY and CDR2 SVGAGI (reference sequence). Here the CDR3 reads CASMLIAEAFF.

This chain connects TRBV11-2 to TRBJ1-6. Germline assignment: CDR1 SGHAT and CDR2 FQNNGV. The CDR3 runs 14 residues. The CDR3 region is CASGLLGPNSPLHF.